This T cell receptor beta chain comes out of a study of cytomegalovirus exposure and HLA in healthy donors. The study, taken as a whole, reports: A list of about 180 TCR beta chains associated with cytomegalovirus was given. TCR beta sequences numbering 15,000 to 20,000 were associated with HLA alleles at 0.05 false discovery rate in a later analysis. Later analysis identified a missense DCLRE1C variant that was linked to TCR beta V- and J-gene trimming. Accurate prediction of most subjects' HLA-A and HLA-B alleles from TCR beta sequences was reported.

PCR amplification relied on 60 Vbeta primers (plus 13 Jbeta primers). Generated by immunoSEQ multiplex PCR, the TCRdb table keeps only in-frame clones and is missing some. The sample holds 120,000 to 150,000 clones, almost 80% seen once. Notes on this clone: As yet, its antigen is unknown.

The TCR originated in a woman in her 30s in good health and CMV-seronegative. The sequenced sample consisted of PBMCs.

CDR3 sequence reads: CASRKGDEKLFF. The CDR3 DNA sequence: TGTGCCAGCAGGAAAGGGGATGAAAAACTGTTTTTT. V is TRBV6-1 and J is TRBJ1-4; D may be TRBD1 (5 bases). Trimming left V 6 bases short and J 6 bases short, with 8 bases between. CDR1 MNHNS and CDR2 SASEGT come from the germline V gene. The CDR3 length is 12 residues.